One T cell receptor (beta chain) is described in this entry. Clones were read by immunoSEQ multiplex PCR, and TCRdb kept only the in-frame ones, dropping some. The profile covers 100,000 to 150,000 clones, with roughly 88% appearing a single time and more than 2.5% taken by the ten largest. The source of the sample is a study of control samples from healthy donors and cancer patients. Between the trimmed V and J ends, which lost 4 bases and 1 base, there was a span of 8 bases. This CDR3 is built from 13 residues. The germline V gene encodes CDR1 SGHRS and CDR2 YFSETQ. The TCR comes from a man aged 45 to 65 in good health. Sequenced sample: blood. The J gene is TRBJ1-2, the V gene TRBV5-1; D ambiguous. CDR3 amino acids: CASSLAVNYGYTF. The DNA of the CDR3 is TGCGCCAGCAGCCTCGCCGTTAACTATGGCTACACCTTC.